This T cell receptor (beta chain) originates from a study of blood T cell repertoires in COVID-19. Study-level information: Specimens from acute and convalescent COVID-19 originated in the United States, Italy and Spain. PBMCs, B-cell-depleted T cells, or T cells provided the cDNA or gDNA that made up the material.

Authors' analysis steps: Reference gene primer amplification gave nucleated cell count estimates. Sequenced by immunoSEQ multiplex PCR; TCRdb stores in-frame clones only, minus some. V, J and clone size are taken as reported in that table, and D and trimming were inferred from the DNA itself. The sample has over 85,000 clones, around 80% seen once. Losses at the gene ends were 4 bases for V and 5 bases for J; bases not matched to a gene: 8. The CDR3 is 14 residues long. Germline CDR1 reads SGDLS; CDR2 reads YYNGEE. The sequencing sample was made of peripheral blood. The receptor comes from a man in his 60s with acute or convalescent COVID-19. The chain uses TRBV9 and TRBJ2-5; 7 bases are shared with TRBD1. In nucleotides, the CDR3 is TGTGCCAGCAGCCAAGGGGGCGCAGGGGAGACCCAGTACTTC. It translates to CASSQGGAGETQYF.